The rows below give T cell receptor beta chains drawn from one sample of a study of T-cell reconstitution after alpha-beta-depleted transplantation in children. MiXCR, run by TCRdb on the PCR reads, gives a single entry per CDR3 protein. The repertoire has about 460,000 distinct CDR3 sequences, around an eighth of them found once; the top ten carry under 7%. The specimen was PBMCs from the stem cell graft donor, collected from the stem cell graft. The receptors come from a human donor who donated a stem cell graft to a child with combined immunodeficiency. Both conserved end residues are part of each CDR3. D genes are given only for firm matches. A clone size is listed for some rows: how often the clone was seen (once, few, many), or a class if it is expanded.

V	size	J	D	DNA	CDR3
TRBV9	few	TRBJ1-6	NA	TGTGCCAGCAGCGTCGGACCCGAAACTAATTCACCCCTCCACTTT	CASSVGPETNSPLHF
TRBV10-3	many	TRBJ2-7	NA	TGTGCCATCAGCGACCGGGACAATACCTACGAGCAGTACTTC	CAISDRDNTYEQYF
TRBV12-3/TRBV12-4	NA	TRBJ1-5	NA	TGTGCCAGCAGTTTAATGGGGGATCAACAGCCCCAGCATTTT	CASSLMGDQQPQHF
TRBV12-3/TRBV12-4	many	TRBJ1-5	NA	TGTGCCAGCAGCCGGACAGGCAATCAGCCCCAGCATTTT	CASSRTGNQPQHF
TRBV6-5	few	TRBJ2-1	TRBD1	TGTGCCAGCAGTTACGGGGACAGCTTCAATGAGCAGTTCTTC	CASSYGDSFNEQFF
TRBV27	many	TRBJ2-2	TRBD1	TGTGCCAGCAGTTTAGGACAGGGGGGGACCGGGGAGCTGTTTTTT	CASSLGQGGTGELFF
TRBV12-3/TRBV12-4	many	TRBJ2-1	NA	TGTGCCAGCAGTCCCTTTAGCGGAATCTCCTACAATGAGCAGTTCTTC	CASSPFSGISYNEQFF
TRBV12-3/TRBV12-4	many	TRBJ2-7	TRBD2	TGTGCCAGCAGCGCCGGGACTAGCGGGATAGGGGCTTCCTACGAGCAGTACTTC	CASSAGTSGIGASYEQYF
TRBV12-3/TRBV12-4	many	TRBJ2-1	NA	TGTGCCAGCAGCCCCACGACAGTACGGGGCCACAATGAGCAGTTCTTC	CASSPTTVRGHNEQFF
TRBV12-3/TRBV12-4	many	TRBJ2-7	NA	TGTGCCAGCAGTCTTTTTTTGGGAGGCGAGCAGTACTTC	CASSLFLGGEQYF
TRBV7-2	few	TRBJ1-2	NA	TGTGCCAGCAGACCCACCCCGGGGAATGGCACCTTC	CASRPTPGNGTF
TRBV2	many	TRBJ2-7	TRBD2	TGTGCCAGCGATAGCGGGGGCTCCTACGAGCAGTACTTC	CASDSGGSYEQYF
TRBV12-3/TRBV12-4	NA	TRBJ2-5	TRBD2	TGTGCCAGCAGTTTCGGACTAGCGGGGTATCAAGAGACCCAGTACTTC	CASSFGLAGYQETQYF
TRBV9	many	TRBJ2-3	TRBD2	TGTGCCAGCAGCCCCTCCGGGGGGAACACAGATACGCAGTATTTT	CASSPSGGNTDTQYF
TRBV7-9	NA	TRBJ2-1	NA	TGTGCCAGCAGCTTAGATCCGATCCCTAATGAGCAGTTCTTC	CASSLDPIPNEQFF
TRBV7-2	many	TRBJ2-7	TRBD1	TGTGCCAGCAACCGGGACAGGGGTTACGAGCAGTACTTC	CASNRDRGYEQYF
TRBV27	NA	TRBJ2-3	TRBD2	TGTGCCAGCAGTCCGATACTTATGGCGGGAGGTACAGATACGCAGTATTTT	CASSPILMAGGTDTQYF
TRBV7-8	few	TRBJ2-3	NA	TGTGCCAGCTTGATTGAAGCCGCGGGGGATACGCAGTATTTT	CASLIEAAGDTQYF
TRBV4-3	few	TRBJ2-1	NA	TGCGCCAGCAGCCAAGACTTTCCTTCTGACTCGAGCAATGAGCAGTTCTTC	CASSQDFPSDSSNEQFF
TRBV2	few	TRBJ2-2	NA	TGTGCCAGCAGTGAAGACGGGGAGCTGTTTTTT	CASSEDGELFF
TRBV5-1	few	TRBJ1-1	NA	TGCGCCAGCAGCTGGGAAGCTTTCTTT	CASSWEAFF
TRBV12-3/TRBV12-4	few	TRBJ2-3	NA	TGTGCCAGCAGTTCCTTGGATTATTCTAGCACAGATACGCAGTATTTT	CASSSLDYSSTDTQYF
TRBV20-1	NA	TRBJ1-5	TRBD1	TGCAGTGCTAGCAGCAGGGGGAGCAATCAGCCCCAGCATTTT	CSASSRGSNQPQHF
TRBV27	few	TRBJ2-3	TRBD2	TGTGCCAGCTCTAAGTCGAGCGGGGGGGCGGATACGCAGTATTTT	CASSKSSGGADTQYF
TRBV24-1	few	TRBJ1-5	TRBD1	TGTGCCACCCCACTCATTTCTTGGGGGACAGGGGACAATCAGCCCCAGCATTTT	CATPLISWGTGDNQPQHF
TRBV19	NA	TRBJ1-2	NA	TGTGCCAGTAGCGAGACAGGAAACTATGGCTACACCTTC	CASSETGNYGYTF
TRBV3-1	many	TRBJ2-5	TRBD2	TGTGCCAGCAGCGGATCAAGGCGGGAGTCGGCGGAGACCCAGTACTTC	CASSGSRRESAETQYF
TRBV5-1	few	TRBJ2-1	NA	TGCGCCAGCAGCTTGGGCTACGACAATGAGCAGTTCTTC	CASSLGYDNEQFF
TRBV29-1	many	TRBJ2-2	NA	TGCAGCACCGGGGGTCCCGAAAAGTACACCGGGGAGCTGTTTTTT	CSTGGPEKYTGELFF
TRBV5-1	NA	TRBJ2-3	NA	TGCGCCAGCAGCTTGCGACAGTTCACAGATACGCAGTATTTT	CASSLRQFTDTQYF